This TCR beta chain was recovered during a study of CD8+ T cells in alopecia areata. From alopecia areata patients, lesional scalp punch biopsies and peripheral blood were collected. Investigators sorted PBMCs to obtain both CD4+ and CD8+ T cells. The study, taken as a whole, reports: Compared with mice, patients displayed less clear TCR sharing, possibly for HLA-related reasons.

Reverse transcribed after extraction, RNA yielded cDNA as the sequencing template. Only in-frame clones appear in the TCRdb table, and some are missing; sequencing was by immunoSEQ multiplex PCR. The profile shows around 30,000 clones, about 74% of them singletons. A word on this clone: Its antigen is not known.

This CDR3 contains 14 residues. The V end was cut by 0 bases, the J end by 0 bases, with 6 bases between. Germline V gene sequence: CDR1 MNHEY, CDR2 SMNVEV (reference sequence). This sequence joins TRBV27 and TRBJ2-7; D gene unclear. This receptor was taken from a human donor with alopecia areata. The sample consisted of NKG2D-low CD8+ T cells sorted from blood. CDR3 in amino acids: CASSLSPSSYEQYF. CDR3 coding DNA: TGTGCCAGCAGTTTATCGCCTAGCTCCTACGAGCAGTACTTC.